A selection of T cell receptor beta chains follows, all from one sample in a study of cytomegalovirus exposure and HLA in healthy donors. TCRdb's table, derived via immunoSEQ multiplex PCR, lists solely in-frame clones and lacks some. The data show over 200,000 clones, around 88% seen once. The source material was PBMCs. The source is a woman aged 18-35 years in good health and CMV-seronegative. The CDR3 runs from the conserved cysteine through the conserved F or W. The D gene is left open where the match is weak. For some rows the clone size is stated as once, few or many, or as a class when expanded; others skip it.

TRBJ2-7,TRBV11-2,.,.,TGTGCCAGCAGCTTAGGAGAGGGTGGCGGGCCCTCCTACGAGCAGTACTTC,CASSLGEGGGPSYEQYF
TRBJ2-1,TRBV27,TRBD2,.,TGTGCCAGCAGGAAGACTAGCGGGGTCTACAATGAGCAGTTCTTC,CASRKTSGVYNEQFF
TRBJ2-7,TRBV7-9,.,once,TGTGCCAGCAGTTCGGGACAATCTTCCTACGAGCAGTACTTC,CASSSGQSSYEQYF
TRBJ1-2,TRBV6-5,.,few,TGTGCCAGCAGTCCGTGGAGGGCTGATGGCTACACCTTC,CASSPWRADGYTF
TRBJ2-1,TRBV9,TRBD2,few,TGTGCCACCCCTAGCGGGCCCTCCTACAATGAGCAGTTCTTC,CATPSGPSYNEQFF
TRBJ2-7,TRBV5-1,.,.,TGCGCCAGCAGCTTAGCCTACGGCTACGAGCAGTACTTC,CASSLAYGYEQYF
TRBJ2-5,TRBV5-1,TRBD2,.,TGCGCCAGCAGCCAAACTAGCGGGAGAGAGACCCAGTACTTC,CASSQTSGRETQYF
TRBJ2-5,TRBV25-1,TRBD1,.,TGTGCCAGCAGTGAATCGGGCAGGGGGCAAGAGACCCAGTACTTC,CASSESGRGQETQYF
TRBJ2-5,TRBV5-4,TRBD2,.,TGTGCCAGCAGCTCTCCGGGACTAGGGCCAGAGACCCAGTACTTC,CASSSPGLGPETQYF
TRBJ2-7,TRBV27,TRBD2,.,TGTGCCAGCAGCCCTAGCGGGAGAGGGTCCTACGAGCAGTACTTC,CASSPSGRGSYEQYF
TRBJ1-5,TRBV28,TRBD1,.,TGTGCCAGCAGGCAAGGGGGCAGCAATCAGCCCCAGCATTTT,CASRQGGSNQPQHF
TRBJ2-7,TRBV5-1,.,.,TGCGCCAGCAGCTTGGCGGGGTTTGGCTCCTACGAGCAGTACTTC,CASSLAGFGSYEQYF
TRBJ2-2,TRBV15,TRBD1,.,TGTGCCACCAGCAGCGGGACAGGGGTTTCCGGGGAGCTGTTTTTT,CATSSGTGVSGELFF
TRBJ2-1,TRBV5-1,.,.,TGCGCCAGCAGCGGAGGGACAGCTAACAATGAGCAGTTCTTC,CASSGGTANNEQFF
TRBJ2-1,TRBV6-4,TRBD2,.,TGTGCCAGCAGTGACTCGACTAGCGGGTCCAATGAGCAGTTCTTC,CASSDSTSGSNEQFF
TRBJ2-1,TRBV19,.,few,TGTGCCAGTAGGACAGGCCCCTCGTACAATGAGCAGTTCTTC,CASRTGPSYNEQFF
TRBJ2-7,TRBV7-2,.,few,TGTGCCAGCAGCACGGGGTTGAACTACGAGCAGTACTTC,CASSTGLNYEQYF
TRBJ1-1,TRBV7-9,.,.,TGTGCCAGCAGCCCCTCCCAAACTGGTGAAGCTTTCTTT,CASSPSQTGEAFF
TRBJ1-1,TRBV15,.,.,TGTGCCACCAGCACGACCCTGTCGGGCACTGAAGCTTTCTTT,CATSTTLSGTEAFF
TRBJ1-4,TRBV7-9,TRBD1,.,TGTGCCAGCAGCCCACTTACAGGGGTAGCAACTAATGAAAAACTGTTTTTT,CASSPLTGVATNEKLFF
TRBJ2-2,TRBV4-2,TRBD1,.,TGTGCCAGCAGCCAAAGGACAGGAAACACCGGGGAGCTGTTTTTT,CASSQRTGNTGELFF
TRBJ2-2,TRBV6-5,.,.,TGTGCCGGTAAGACGGACACAAACACCGGGGAGCTGTTTTTT,CAGKTDTNTGELFF
TRBJ2-2,TRBV11-2,TRBD1,.,TGTGCCAGCAGCACCCTTAACAGGGGACCCGGGGAGCTGTTTTTT,CASSTLNRGPGELFF
TRBJ2-4,TRBV5-6,TRBD2,.,TGTGCCAGCAGCTTGGCCAGGACTAGATCTCCCAAAGCCAAAAACATTCAGTACTTC,CASSLARTRSPKAKNIQYF
TRBJ2-1,TRBV9,TRBD2,few,TGTGCCAGCAGTCCGACTAGCATCTACAATGAGCAGTTCTTC,CASSPTSIYNEQFF
TRBJ1-1,TRBV29-1,TRBD1,.,TGCAGCGTTACGCCGACAGGGATCAACACTGAAGCTTTCTTT,CSVTPTGINTEAFF
TRBJ2-5,TRBV7-2,TRBD1,once,TGTGCCAGCAGCCAAAGAGCCTTACAGGGGGCACGGGAGACCCAGTACTTC,CASSQRALQGARETQYF
TRBJ2-7,TRBV29-1,.,.,TGCAGCGTACTAGAGAAATACGAGCAGTACTTC,CSVLEKYEQYF
TRBJ2-1,TRBV7-3,TRBD2,.,TGTGCCAGCAGCTTAAGGGCTAGCGGGGACCGATACAATGAGCAGTTCTTC,CASSLRASGDRYNEQFF
TRBJ2-2,TRBV5-6,TRBD1,.,TGTGCCAGCAGCCCATTGACAGGGGAGAACACCGGGGAGCTGTTTTTT,CASSPLTGENTGELFF
TRBJ2-1,TRBV7-7,TRBD2,.,TGTGCTAGCAGTTACCGTCCCGGGACTAGCACCTACAATGAGCAGTTCTTC,CASSYRPGTSTYNEQFF
TRBJ2-1,TRBV18,TRBD2,.,TGTGCCAGCTCACCACGGGAACTAGCGGGTCACAATGAGCAGTTCTTC,CASSPRELAGHNEQFF
TRBJ2-3,TRBV29-1,TRBD2,.,TGCAGCGTTGGGACTAGCGAGGCAGATACGCAGTATTTT,CSVGTSEADTQYF